Listed here are 14 T cell receptor beta chains from one sample, sequenced in a study of blood T cell repertoires in COVID-19. TCRdb keeps only in-frame clones here, not all; method: immunoSEQ multiplex PCR. This table holds approximately 230,000 clones, about four fifths found once. Sequencing used peripheral blood. The receptors were sampled from a man aged 80 or over with acute or convalescent COVID-19.

The chain has TRBV15 and TRBJ1-5, with TRBD1 matching 8 bases. Germline CDR1 reads LNHNV; CDR2 reads YYDKDF (reference sequence). V dropped 0 bases and J dropped 7; count of bases not matched to a gene: 11. This CDR3 is built from 17 residues. The CDR3 coding sequence is TGTGCCACCAGCAGAGATCGGGCCGGGGCAGGGGGCCAGCCCCAGCATTTT. It translates to CATSRDRAGAGGQPQHF.

The V and J genes are TRBV5-1 and TRBJ2-2; possible D gene TRBD1, 6 bases. The V gene's germline CDR1 is SGHRS and CDR2 YFSETQ. Trimming took off 0 bases at V and 7 bases at J, with 10 bases between the two ends. The CDR3 sequence is 14 residues long. Written as DNA, the CDR3 is TGCGCCAGCAGCTTGGTGCAGGGGTACGGGGAGCTGTTTTTT. Its protein product is CASSLVQGYGELFF. The whole variable domain, remainder taken from reference TRBV5-1 and TRBJ2-2, is KAGVTQTPRYLIKTRGQQVTLSCSPISGHRSVSWYQQTPGQGLQFLFEYFSETQRNKGNFPGRFSGRQFSNSRSEMNVSTLELGDSALYLCASSLVQGYGELFFGEGSRLTVL.

CDR3 in DNA: TGTGCCAGCTCAACGGGACAGAGCCCCCTGGGCAATCAGCCCCAGCATTTT. Protein sequence: CASSTGQSPLGNQPQHF. This chain connects TRBV18 to TRBJ1-5; 7 bases line up with TRBD1. CDR1 and CDR2 from the germline V gene are KGHSH and LQKENI. The CDR3 has 17 amino acids. J gave up 2 bases and V 5 bases, and 12 bases lay outside the gene matches.

This chain uses TRBV11-2 with TRBJ2-3; 8 bases fit TRBD1. The V gene's germline CDR1 is SGHAT and CDR2 FQNNGV. Germline trimming cut 2 bases from V and 6 bases from J; bases unmatched to any gene: 13. There are 17 residues in the CDR3. The CDR3 loop reads CASSLYRTQGAVDTQYF. CDR3 in DNA: TGTGCCAGCAGCTTATACCGGACCCAGGGGGCGGTGGATACGCAGTATTTT.

The CDR3 DNA sequence: TGCAGCGTTGAGCACAGGTATAACACTGAAGCTTTCTTT. Translated: CSVEHRYNTEAFF. The rearrangement uses TRBV29-1 and TRBJ1-1, with D tentatively TRBD1 (5 bases). Germline CDR1 SQVTM, CDR2 ANQGSEA. V lost 3 bases, J lost 2 bases, and 10 bases lay in between. The CDR3 runs to 13 residues. Variable domain in full (rest from reference TRBV29-1 and TRBJ1-1): SAVISQKPSRDICQRGTSLTIQCQVDSQVTMMFWYRQQPGQSLTLIATANQGSEATYESGFVIDKFPISRPNLTFSTLTVSNMSPEDSSIYLCSVEHRYNTEAFFGQGTRLTVV.

The CDR3 loop reads CASSRDRGNQPQHF. The CDR3 DNA reads TGTGCCAGCAGTAGGGACAGGGGCAATCAGCCCCAGCATTTT. This rearrangement joins TRBV2 to TRBJ1-5, with 9 nucleotides matching TRBD1. Germline CDR1 is SNHLY and CDR2 is FYNNEI. This CDR3 has 14 residues. V shed 5 bases and J 2 bases; nucleotides not matched to a gene: 1.

This CDR3 reads CASRVGTPNTEAFF. The CDR3 DNA reads as TGTGCCAGCAGGGTGGGGACACCGAACACTGAAGCTTTCTTT. The chain couples TRBV6-5 to TRBJ1-1, with a weak D call TRBD1 (6 bases). V was cut by 6 bases and J by 1 base, with 12 bases left in between. There are 14 residues in the CDR3. Germline values: CDR1 MNHEY, CDR2 SVGAGI.

This rearrangement joins TRBV7-9 to TRBJ1-1; 9 nucleotides line up with TRBD1. V lost 6 bases, J lost 5 bases, and 7 bases stayed unmatched. CDR1 is SEHNR, CDR2 FQNEAQ, per germline (reference sequence). The CDR3 is 14 residues long. The CDR3, as DNA: TGTGCCAGCAGTCCGTGGGACAGGGCTACTGAAGCTTTCTTT. Protein product: CASSPWDRATEAFF.

This chain links TRBV6-2 or TRBV6-3 with TRBJ1-3, with D possibly matching TRBD1 (5 bases). The CDR3 length is 16 residues. V was trimmed by 4 bases and J by 0 bases, leaving 13 bases between them. CDR1 and CDR2 (germline): MNHEY, SVGEGT. Here the CDR3 reads CASSFPGLSSGNTIYF. The CDR3 DNA sequence: TGTGCCAGCAGTTTCCCGGGACTGAGCTCTGGAAACACCATATATTTT.

The V gene is TRBV18, the J gene TRBJ2-3, with 7 bases that match TRBD1. In germline, CDR1 is KGHSH, CDR2 LQKENI. The CDR3 runs to 15 residues. V shed 6 bases and J 6 bases; nucleotides not matched to a gene: 12. CDR3 sequence reads: CASSPTGPPADTQYF. CDR3 sequence (DNA): TGTGCCAGCTCGCCGACAGGGCCACCCGCGGATACGCAGTATTTT.

CDR3 amino acids: CASRGRGQNYGYTF. The CDR3 DNA follows: TGTGCCAGCAGGGGGCGTGGGCAGAACTATGGCTACACCTTC. This chain connects TRBV5-6 to TRBJ1-2; D is perhaps TRBD1 (5 bases). Germline V gene data show CDR1 as SGHDT and CDR2 as YYEEEE. Trimming left V 5 bases short and J 2 bases short, with 13 bases between. This CDR3 is built from 14 residues.

This sequence joins TRBV5-4 and TRBJ2-3, with 10 bases fitting TRBD2. CDR1 and CDR2 (germline): SGHNT, YYREEE (reference sequence). This CDR3 spans 16 amino acids. The V segment lost 3 bases and the J segment 0 bases; nucleotides outside the gene matches: 4. CDR3 nucleotides: TGTGCCAGCAGCTCCCAAGCGGGGGGGAGCACAGATACGCAGTATTTT. Translated, it gives CASSSQAGGSTDTQYF.

V and J are TRBV5-4 and TRBJ1-2; TRBD1 agrees at 8 bases. CDR1 is SGHNT and CDR2 is YYREEE in the germline V gene (reference sequence). The CDR3 sequence is 15 residues long. With 0 bases clipped from V and 5 bases from J, the junction kept 6 bases outside the gene matches. The CDR3 loop reads CASSLGQGAWYGYTF. CDR3 DNA sequence: TGTGCCAGCAGCTTGGGGCAGGGGGCTTGGTATGGCTACACCTTC.

CDR3 residues: CASTGSGTRTNEQFF. DNA of the CDR3: TGTGCCAGCACCGGTTCCGGGACTAGGACGAATGAGCAGTTCTTC. This chain links TRBV27 with TRBJ2-1; 8 nucleotides agree with TRBD2. With 7 bases clipped from V and 7 bases from J, the junction kept 12 bases outside the gene matches. CDR3 length equals 15 residues. Germline loops: CDR1 MNHEY, CDR2 SMNVEV (reference sequence).